The 30 T cell receptor beta chains below all came from one sample that was sequenced in a study of OX40 agonist ivuxolimab in advanced cancers. Sequencing used immunoSEQ multiplex PCR; TCRdb keeps in-frame clones, though not all of them. The top ten hold 0.15% to 0.2% of the sample, which has some 96,000 clones, about 91% seen once. The specimen comprised CD4+ or CD8+ T cells sorted from blood, sampled in a trial of the OX40 agonist ivuxolimab. The source of these receptors is an adult with an advanced solid tumor such as melanoma, head and neck, liver or kidney cancer.

A single count supports this clone. The chain carries TRBV5-1 and TRBJ2-2, with D possibly called TRBD1 or TRBD2 (5 bases each). V lost 2 bases to trimming and J lost 4 bases, with 18 bases between them. The germline CDR1 and CDR2 sequences are SGHRS and YFSETQ. There are 17 residues in the CDR3. CDR3 sequence: CASSFGARATSTGELFF. DNA for the CDR3: TGCGCCAGCAGCTTCGGGGCCCGGGCTACCTCCACCGGGGAGCTGTTTTTT.

The CDR3 sequence: CASSYSGGSSPLHF. CDR3 DNA: TGTGCCAGCAGTTACTCAGGGGGGAGTTCACCCCTCCACTTT. The rearrangement links TRBV6-5 to TRBJ1-6; weak D call: TRBD1 (6 bases). The CDR3 has 14 residues. Trimming left V 0 bases short and J 9 bases short, with 9 bases between. Germline lookup yields CDR1 MNHEY and CDR2 SVGAGI.

The J gene is TRBJ2-5, the V gene TRBV7-8; 10 bases align to TRBD2. The germline CDR1 and CDR2 sequences are SGHVS and FQNEAQ. V lost 3 bases, J lost 5 bases, and 12 bases stayed unmatched. This CDR3 has 17 residues. The chain's CDR3 is CASSLGPVAGGRETQYF. The CDR3, as DNA: TGTGCCAGCAGCTTGGGCCCAGTAGCGGGGGGCAGGGAGACCCAGTACTTC.

This clone was detected a few times. The V call is TRBV27, the J call TRBJ2-3; 12 bases line up with TRBD2. With V trimmed by 5 bases and J by 4 bases, 7 bases remained unmatched. This CDR3 spans 16 amino acids. In germline, CDR1 is MNHEY, CDR2 SMNVEV (reference sequence). The CDR3: CASSPWTSGMPDTQYF. The CDR3, as DNA: TGTGCCAGCAGTCCTTGGACTAGCGGGATGCCAGATACGCAGTATTTT.

This clone was seen once. The chain joins TRBV19 to TRBJ2-3; no clear D. V was cut by 3 bases and J by 5 bases, with 6 bases left in between. Germline CDR1 reads LNHDA; CDR2 reads SQIVND (reference sequence). This CDR3 spans 12 amino acids. CDR3 nucleotides: TGTGCCAGTAGTATGTATAAAGATACGCAGTATTTT. Encoded protein: CASSMYKDTQYF.

This clone turned up a few times. This chain links TRBV6-4 with TRBJ2-2; tentatively, D is TRBD2 (6 bases). Trimming took off 2 bases at V and 4 bases at J, with 20 bases between the two ends. The CDR3 is 18 amino acids. CDR1 is MRHNA, CDR2 SNTAGT, per germline. As DNA, the CDR3 is TGTGCCAGCAGTGACGGTTCGGAAGCGGGTGGAGGCACCGGGGAGCTGTTTTTT. Translation: CASSDGSEAGGGTGELFF.

V usage is TRBV27 and J usage is TRBJ1-4; 8 positions agree with TRBD1. V was clipped by 5 bases and J by 8 bases; unmatched bases: 4. The germline V gene encodes CDR1 MNHEY and CDR2 SMNVEV (reference sequence). CDR3 size: 13 residues. This CDR3 reads CASSRTGLEKLFF. As DNA, the CDR3 is TGTGCCAGCAGTCGGACAGGGTTAGAAAAACTGTTTTTT.

The V gene is TRBV5-4, the J gene TRBJ2-7, with D possibly TRBD2 on 6 matching bases. Trimming took 0 bases from V and 3 from J, leaving 16 bases between them. CDR1 and CDR2 (germline): SGHNT, YYREEE (reference sequence). There are 16 residues in the CDR3. The CDR3 DNA follows: TGTGCCAGCAGCTTGGCCACTAGCCAGTTAAGCTACGAGCAGTACTTC. Translating it yields CASSLATSQLSYEQYF.

The rearrangement joins TRBV6-5 to TRBJ2-7, with 8 bases aligning to TRBD1. With V trimmed by 2 bases and J by 3 bases, 6 bases remained unmatched. This CDR3 is 15 amino acids long. CDR1 MNHEY and CDR2 SVGAGI come from the germline V gene. The CDR3 region has the DNA TGTGCCAGCAGTTACCAAGGGACAGGTAGCTACGAGCAGTACTTC. Translating it yields CASSYQGTGSYEQYF.

The chain employs TRBV6-1 and TRBJ1-5; 8 bases line up with TRBD1. V shed 7 bases, J shed 4 bases, and the junction held 6 bases outside the gene matches. CDR1 and CDR2 (germline): MNHNS, SASEGT. This CDR3 comprises 14 residues. CDR3 bases: TGTGCCAGCACTTTGGGACAGGTTAATCAGCCCCAGCATTTT. Translated, it gives CASTLGQVNQPQHF.

The chain joins TRBV5-6 to TRBJ2-1; the D is unclear. CDR1 is SGHDT, CDR2 YYEEEE, per germline. The CDR3 runs 14 residues. V was clipped by 0 bases and J by 7 bases, with 11 bases between them. Here the CDR3 DNA reads TGTGCCAGCAGCTTGGGGCTAGGAACGAATGAGCAGTTCTTC. Amino acids: CASSLGLGTNEQFF.

This clone has only a few counts. The chain couples TRBV19 to TRBJ1-1; 8 nucleotides align to TRBD1. The CDR3 has 13 amino acids. Trimming cost V 6 bases and J 5 bases; bases outside gene matches: 5. Germline loops: CDR1 LNHDA, CDR2 SQIVND (reference sequence). The CDR3: CASRPTGGTEAFF. The CDR3 DNA reads as TGTGCCAGTAGGCCAACAGGGGGGACTGAAGCTTTCTTT. Full variable domain (remainder filled in from reference TRBV19 and TRBJ1-1): DGGITQSPKYLFRKEGQNVTLSCEQNLNHDAMYWYRQDPGQGLRLIYYSQIVNDFQKGDIAEGYSVSREKKESFPLTVTSAQKNPTAFYLCASRPTGGTEAFFGQGTRLTVV.

Only one count was recorded for this clone. The chain couples TRBV5-1 to TRBJ2-6, with D unclear. The CDR3 totals 16 residues. The germline V gene has CDR1 SGHRS and CDR2 YFSETQ. Deletions cut 5 bases from V and 0 bases from J, with 12 bases between. CDR3 loop: CASRRTVNSGANVLTF. CDR3 DNA: TGCGCCAGCAGGCGAACAGTGAACTCTGGGGCCAACGTCCTGACTTTC.

The chain recombines TRBV19 with TRBJ1-5; tentative D call: TRBD1 (6 bases). The ends were cut back, 4 bases at V and 0 bases at J, with 13 bases in the middle. This CDR3 has 16 residues. CDR1 is LNHDA, CDR2 SQIVND, per germline (reference sequence). Written as DNA, the CDR3 is TGTGCCAGTAGTACGAGCCAGGGGAATAGCAATCAGCCCCAGCATTTT. It translates to CASSTSQGNSNQPQHF.

This chain uses TRBV6-1 with TRBJ1-2; D ambiguous. CDR1 is MNHNS, CDR2 SASEGT, per germline. V was cut by 3 bases and J by 0 bases, with 11 bases left in between. This CDR3 has 15 residues. CDR3 loop: CASSDLSRTNYGYTF. The CDR3 DNA sequence: TGTGCCAGCAGTGATTTGTCAAGAACTAACTATGGCTACACCTTC.

CDR3 bases: TGTGCCAGCAGCTCATACAGGGGGCTGGCCTCACCCCTCCACTTT. It is translated as CASSSYRGLASPLHF. V and J are TRBV11-2 and TRBJ1-6, with 9 bases matching TRBD1. The CDR3 length is 15 residues. The germline gives CDR1 SGHAT, CDR2 FQNNGV. With V trimmed by 4 bases and J by 10 bases, 8 bases remained unmatched.

The rearrangement joins TRBV27 to TRBJ2-3; 10 positions agree with TRBD2. Germline-derived CDR1 and CDR2 are MNHEY and SMNVEV (reference sequence). This CDR3 is 15 amino acids long. V was pared by 5 bases and J by 1 base, with 3 bases of the junction left unmatched. Here the CDR3 reads CASSGTSARTDTQYF. CDR3 DNA: TGTGCCAGCAGTGGGACTAGCGCTCGCACAGATACGCAGTATTTT.

With regard to this clone: Different DNA sequences within this sample yield the same CDR3. The chain employs TRBV30 and TRBJ2-2; 7 bases are shared with TRBD1. This CDR3 spans 13 amino acids. The germline V gene encodes CDR1 GTSNPN and CDR2 SVGIG (reference sequence). V was clipped by 3 bases and J by 6 bases; unmatched bases: 4. The CDR3 loop is CAWRGQGAGELFF. The CDR3 nucleotides are TGTGCCTGGAGGGGCCAGGGGGCCGGGGAGCTGTTTTTT.

This clone was picked up one time. The chain combines TRBV5-6 with TRBJ2-7, with TRBD1 matching 7 bases. The CDR3 loop spans 15 amino acids. V lost 4 bases to trimming and J lost 0 bases; unmatched junction nucleotides: 7. In germline, CDR1 is SGHDT, CDR2 YYEEEE. CDR3 sequence (DNA): TGTGCCAGCAGCGTCCCGGGACAGTTCTCCTACGAGCAGTACTTC. It codes for CASSVPGQFSYEQYF. Full variable domain (missing parts from reference TRBV5-6 and TRBJ2-7): DAGVTQSPTHLIKTRGQQVTLRCSPKSGHDTVSWYQQALGQGPQFIFQYYEEEERQRGNFPDRFSGHQFPNYSSELNVNALLLGDSALYLCASSVPGQFSYEQYFGPGTRLTVT.

CDR3 DNA sequence: TGTGCCAGCAGTGGAGGGGGGACAAAGTCTGGAAACACCATATATTTT. It codes for CASSGGGTKSGNTIYF. J is TRBJ1-3 and V is TRBV25-1; D may be TRBD1 (6 bases). Trimming shortened V by 4 bases and J by 1 base, and 14 bases separated the two germline ends. The CDR3 loop spans 16 amino acids. The V gene's germline CDR1 is MGHDK and CDR2 SYGVNS.

The V gene is TRBV19, the J gene TRBJ2-5; no firm D call. V was pared by 5 bases and J by 7 bases, with 14 bases between. Germline CDR1 and CDR2: LNHDA and SQIVND (reference sequence). This CDR3 spans 13 amino acids. In DNA, the CDR3 is TGTGCCAGTAGTGGCAGTGATGGTGGGACCCAGTACTTC. Protein sequence: CASSGSDGGTQYF. The full variable domain, with the rest looked up from reference TRBV19 and TRBJ2-5, is DGGITQSPKYLFRKEGQNVTLSCEQNLNHDAMYWYRQDPGQGLRLIYYSQIVNDFQKGDIAEGYSVSREKKESFPLTVTSAQKNPTAFYLCASSGSDGGTQYFGPGTRLLVL.

This clone appeared a single time. The J gene is TRBJ2-3, the V gene TRBV28; D gene uncertain. Trimming left V 5 bases short and J 3 bases short, with 12 bases between. Germline V gene sequence: CDR1 MDHEN, CDR2 SYDVKM. This CDR3 has 14 amino acids. This CDR3 reads CASSAPDRTDTQYF. The CDR3 DNA reads as TGTGCCAGCAGTGCCCCAGACCGTACAGATACGCAGTATTTT. Based on the CDR3 plus reference TRBV28 and TRBJ2-3, the full variable domain is DVKVTQSSRYLVKRTGEKVFLECVQDMDHENMFWYRQDPGLGLRLIYFSYDVKMKEKGDIPEGYSVSREKKERFSLILESASTNQTSMYLCASSAPDRTDTQYFGPGTRLTVL.

Worth noting for this clone: The identical CDR3 is also encoded by other nucleotide sequences in the sample. The chain couples TRBV6-1 to TRBJ2-7, with 14 bases aligning to TRBD2. V gave up 4 bases and J gave up 4 bases; unmatched junction bases: 0. Germline V gene lookup returns CDR1 MNHNS and CDR2 SASEGT. CDR3 length: 14 residues. In nucleotides, the CDR3 is TGTGCCAGCAGTGGACTAGCGGGAGGGTACGAGCAGTACTTC. Translated: CASSGLAGGYEQYF.

The gene calls are TRBV19 and TRBJ2-5; no firm D call. Germline assignment: CDR1 LNHDA and CDR2 SQIVND (reference sequence). CDR3 length equals 14 residues. Trimming left V 3 bases short and J 5 bases short, with 13 bases between. CDR3 coding DNA: TGTGCCAGTAGTATTATGGGGATCGGGGAGACCCAGTACTTC. This codes for CASSIMGIGETQYF.

V usage is TRBV5-4 and J usage is TRBJ1-3, with no clear D. The CDR3 extends over 14 amino acids. Germline values: CDR1 SGHNT, CDR2 YYREEE (reference sequence). V was shortened by 0 bases and J by 2 bases, with 6 bases between the two germline ends. The CDR3 sequence: CASSLDPPGNTIYF. Here the CDR3 DNA reads TGTGCCAGCAGCTTGGATCCCCCTGGAAACACCATATATTTT.

The chain has TRBV5-8 and TRBJ1-3, with D hard to call. The CDR3 runs 15 residues. Trimming removed 3 bases at V and 2 bases at J, with 12 bases between. Germline V gene lookup returns CDR1 SGHTS and CDR2 YDEGEE. The CDR3 sequence is CASSSDERAGNTIYF. As DNA, the CDR3 is TGTGCCAGCAGCTCGGATGAGCGGGCTGGAAACACCATATATTTT.

The chain employs TRBV5-1 and TRBJ2-7; 8 bases agree with TRBD1. Germline V gene lookup returns CDR1 SGHRS and CDR2 YFSETQ. V was clipped by 8 bases and J by 2 bases; unmatched bases: 6. The CDR3 is 13 residues long. The CDR3 protein is CASGTGQPYEQYF. In DNA, the CDR3 is TGCGCCAGTGGGACAGGACAGCCCTACGAGCAGTACTTC. Full variable domain (remainder filled in from reference TRBV5-1 and TRBJ2-7): KAGVTQTPRYLIKTRGQQVTLSCSPISGHRSVSWYQQTPGQGLQFLFEYFSETQRNKGNFPGRFSGRQFSNSRSEMNVSTLELGDSALYLCASGTGQPYEQYFGPGTRLTVT.

The CDR3 DNA reads as TGTGCCAGCAGCGGACGACAGGGAGTCAATGAGCAGTTCTTC. This codes for CASSGRQGVNEQFF. This sequence joins TRBV7-8 and TRBJ2-1; the match to TRBD1 covers 7 bases. This CDR3 is 14 amino acids long. CDR1 is SGHVS and CDR2 is FQNEAQ in the germline V gene. V lost 5 bases and J lost 6; bases outside the gene matches: 7. Combining the CDR3 with reference TRBV7-8 and TRBJ2-1 gives the whole variable domain GAGVSQSPRYKVAKRGQDVALRCDPISGHVSLFWYQQALGQGPEFLTYFQNEAQLDKSGLPSDRFFAERPEGSVSTLKIQRTQQEDSAVYLCASSGRQGVNEQFFGPGTRLTVL.

This sequence joins TRBV6-1 and TRBJ1-1, with unresolved D. V dropped 8 bases and J dropped 8 bases, with 9 bases sitting between them. The V gene's germline CDR1 is MNHNS and CDR2 SASEGT. This CDR3 contains 10 residues. The CDR3 is CASFRQEAFF. CDR3 DNA sequence: TGTGCCAGCTTTCGGCAAGAAGCTTTCTTT.

The rearrangement links TRBV7-3 to TRBJ2-1; maybe TRBD1 (5 bases). CDR3 length: 14 amino acids. Germline assignment: CDR1 SGHTA and CDR2 FQGTGA. The germline V and J ends were trimmed by 6 bases and 3 bases, with 12 bases remaining between them. CDR3 amino acids: CASSLHTGYNEQFF. The DNA of the CDR3 is TGTGCCAGCAGTCTCCACACAGGCTACAATGAGCAGTTCTTC.